A single sample is the source of the 31 T cell receptor beta chains below, sequenced in a study of blood T cell repertoires in COVID-19. Clones were sequenced by immunoSEQ multiplex PCR, and TCRdb holds only the in-frame ones, with some missing. The sample lists fewer than 450,000 clones, 88% occurring once. The sequencing input was PBMCs or T cells enriched from blood (not recorded which). The receptors come from a woman in her 40s with acute COVID-19.

V usage is TRBV10-3 and J usage is TRBJ2-3; 10 nucleotides line up with TRBD2. V gave up 0 bases and J gave up 4 bases; unmatched junction bases: 4. This CDR3 is 16 amino acids long. Germline-derived CDR1 and CDR2 are ENHRY and SYGVKD. The CDR3: CAISESERGGADTQYF. Here the CDR3 DNA reads TGTGCCATCAGTGAGTCTGAGCGGGGGGGCGCAGATACGCAGTATTTT.

This clone is a singleton in its sample. The chain has TRBV19 and TRBJ2-5; 11 nucleotides agree with TRBD2. V lost 4 bases and J lost 1; bases outside the gene matches: 2. Germline lookup yields CDR1 LNHDA and CDR2 SQIVND (reference sequence). This CDR3 comprises 15 residues. DNA for the CDR3: TGTGCCAGTAGTACACTAGCGGGGGTCCAAGAGACCCAGTACTTC. This encodes CASSTLAGVQETQYF.

In its sample, this clone was seen a few times. This rearrangement joins TRBV5-1 to TRBJ2-3; tentative D call: TRBD2 (5 bases). Germline V gene sequence: CDR1 SGHRS, CDR2 YFSETQ. Deletions cut 1 base from V and 2 bases from J, with 8 bases between. The CDR3 is 14 amino acids. The CDR3 is CASSLTGYTDTQYF. The CDR3 nucleotides are TGCGCCAGCAGCTTGACGGGGTACACAGATACGCAGTATTTT.

A note on this clone: Other DNA sequences within the sample encode an identical CDR3. J is TRBJ1-3 and V is TRBV19, with TRBD1 identical over 8 bases. Germline loops: CDR1 LNHDA, CDR2 SQIVND (reference sequence). This CDR3 region has 14 residues. The J segment lost 4 bases and the V segment lost 3 bases, leaving 2 bases of the junction unmatched. DNA for the CDR3: TGTGCCAGTAGTATTGGACAGGGAGGAAACACCATATATTTT. As protein: CASSIGQGGNTIYF.

The chain uses TRBV25-1 and TRBJ2-7; TRBD1 matches at 7 bases. Germline V gives CDR1 MGHDK, CDR2 SYGVNS. V gave up 5 bases and J gave up 0 bases; unmatched junction bases: 10. The CDR3 contains 16 residues. The CDR3, as DNA: TGTGCCAGCAGTTATCCCGACAGGGCCGCCTCCTACGAGCAGTACTTC. Translated, it gives CASSYPDRAASYEQYF.

The CDR3 is CASSPETGTYEQYF. CDR3 in DNA: TGTGCCAGCAGCCCCGAGACTGGAACCTACGAGCAGTACTTC. The J gene is TRBJ2-7, the V gene TRBV5-4; D is uncertain. The V end lost 4 bases, the J end lost 2 bases, and 13 bases lay between the germline ends. CDR1 is SGHNT, CDR2 YYREEE, per germline (reference sequence). This CDR3 comprises 14 residues.

The genes are TRBV3-1 (or the pseudogene TRBV3-2) and TRBJ2-7; 7 bases align to TRBD1. J gave up 9 bases and V 2 bases, and 7 bases lay outside the gene matches. The V gene's germline CDR1 is LGHDT and CDR2 YNNKEL (reference sequence). The CDR3 consists of 13 residues. CDR3 bases: TGTGCCAGCAGCCAAAAACAGGGGATGGGGCAGTACTTC. Protein: CASSQKQGMGQYF.

This clone was counted a single time. This chain connects TRBV10-3 to TRBJ1-5, with 10 bases aligning to TRBD1. Germline assignment: CDR1 ENHRY and CDR2 SYGVKD. V shed 7 bases, J shed 4 bases, and the junction held 4 bases outside the gene matches. The CDR3 contains 14 residues. CDR3 sequence reads: CAINKDRGNQPQHF. The DNA of the CDR3 is TGTGCCATCAACAAGGACAGGGGGAATCAGCCCCAGCATTTT.

This chain uses TRBV3-1 (or the pseudogene TRBV3-2) with TRBJ2-2, with 9 bases aligning to TRBD2. CDR1 is LGHDT, CDR2 YNNKEL, per germline (reference sequence). Losses at the gene ends were 4 bases for V and 7 bases for J; bases not matched to a gene: 7. The CDR3 spans 15 residues. The CDR3 is CASSLAGAYGGELFF. The DNA for the CDR3 is TGTGCCAGCAGCCTAGCGGGGGCCTACGGCGGGGAGCTGTTTTTT.

The rearrangement joins TRBV30 to TRBJ1-2; 9 nucleotides line up with TRBD1. The germline gives CDR1 GTSNPN, CDR2 SVGIG (reference sequence). V was pared by 3 bases and J by 4 bases, with 6 bases of the junction left unmatched. This CDR3 has 14 amino acids. CDR3 DNA sequence: TGTGCCTGGAGCTTACTGGGACAGGGCTATGGCTACACCTTC. Its translation is CAWSLLGQGYGYTF.

V is TRBV3-1 (or the pseudogene TRBV3-2) and J is TRBJ2-5; TRBD2 matches 9 bases. Trimming took 5 bases from V and 7 from J; bases not matched to a gene: 11. The germline CDR1 and CDR2 sequences are LGHDT and YNNKEL (reference sequence). The CDR3 length is 15 residues. The CDR3 coding sequence is TGTGCCAGCAGCTCGGTGGCGGGGGGGCCGGGGACCCAGTACTTC. It specifies CASSSVAGGPGTQYF.

The rearrangement uses TRBV5-4 and TRBJ2-7; maybe TRBD2 (6 bases). The CDR3 is 15 residues long. The germline V gene encodes CDR1 SGHNT and CDR2 YYREEE (reference sequence). The V and J ends lost 4 bases and 9 bases respectively, with 23 bases between them. This CDR3 is CASSPPVGLPGVQYF. The CDR3 bases are TGTGCCAGCAGCCCACCCGTAGGACTCCCGGGGGTGCAGTACTTC.

The count of this clone is one. V and J are TRBV4-1 and TRBJ2-7; TRBD2 agrees at 8 bases. The CDR3 length is 16 residues. V gave up 0 bases and J gave up 0 bases; unmatched junction bases: 4. In germline, CDR1 is MGHRA, CDR2 YSYEKL. The CDR3 protein is CASSQESGGPSYEQYF. The DNA of the CDR3 is TGCGCCAGCAGCCAAGAGTCGGGGGGGCCCTCCTACGAGCAGTACTTC.

In the case of this clone: The sample contains more than one DNA sequence encoding this CDR3. The chain is built from TRBV3-1 (or the pseudogene TRBV3-2) and TRBJ2-5, with D uncertain. The ends were cut back, 1 base at V and 1 base at J, with 7 bases in the middle. CDR1 and CDR2 from the germline V gene are LGHDT and YNNKEL (reference sequence). The CDR3 loop spans 14 amino acids. The CDR3 nucleotides read TGTGCCAGCAGCCAAGTGGCAGTCCAAGAGACCCAGTACTTC. Protein product: CASSQVAVQETQYF.

The chain carries TRBV2 and TRBJ1-6; tentative D call: TRBD1 (6 bases). This CDR3 spans 16 amino acids. Germline V gene sequence: CDR1 SNHLY, CDR2 FYNNEI. The germline V and J ends were trimmed by 7 bases and 0 bases, with 13 bases remaining between them. CDR3 DNA sequence: TGTGCCAGCAAATGGACAGCCAGCTCCTATAATTCACCCCTCCACTTT. Translating gives CASKWTASSYNSPLHF.

The table lists this clone with a count of one. V is TRBV4-2 and J is TRBJ1-6, with TRBD1 identical over 7 bases. The V segment lost 6 bases and the J segment 8 bases; nucleotides outside the gene matches: 13. This CDR3 is 16 amino acids long. Germline values: CDR1 LGHNA, CDR2 YNFKEQ. The CDR3 spells CASSQATGSDHSPLHF. CDR3 bases: TGTGCCAGCAGTCAGGCGACAGGGTCGGATCATTCACCCCTCCACTTT.

V usage is TRBV2 and J usage is TRBJ2-2; D is unresolved. Germline values: CDR1 SNHLY, CDR2 FYNNEI. The CDR3 is 11 residues long. V was trimmed by 8 bases and J by 4 bases, leaving 5 bases between them. The CDR3 DNA follows: TGTGCCAGCCGTCTCACCGGGGAGCTGTTTTTT. Its protein product is CASRLTGELFF.

V and J are TRBV29-1 and TRBJ1-2; weak D call: TRBD1 (6 bases). CDR3 length: 13 residues. Germline-derived CDR1 and CDR2 are SQVTM and ANQGSEA. The V and J ends lost 2 bases and 2 bases respectively, with 9 bases between them. The DNA for the CDR3 is TGCAGCGTTGAACCAGGGGCCAACTATGGCTACACCTTC. Translating it yields CSVEPGANYGYTF.

The chain combines TRBV10-2 with TRBJ1-5; tentatively, D is TRBD1 (5 bases). CDR1 and CDR2 (germline): WSHSY, SAAADI. The V and J ends lost 7 bases and 6 bases respectively, with 13 bases between them. This CDR3 is built from 13 residues. The CDR3: CASTMGGSQPQHF. The CDR3 DNA sequence: TGCGCCAGCACCATGGGGGGTAGTCAGCCCCAGCATTTT.

The chain joins TRBV7-9 to TRBJ2-1, with D possibly being TRBD2 (5 bases). Germline values: CDR1 SEHNR, CDR2 FQNEAQ (reference sequence). V was shortened by 4 bases and J by 8 bases, with 21 bases between the two germline ends. This CDR3 region has 16 residues. CDR3 protein: CASSSFRGKDHHEQFF. DNA for the CDR3: TGTGCCAGCAGCTCCTTCCGGGGAAAGGACCACCATGAGCAGTTCTTC.

The genes are TRBV5-1 and TRBJ1-2, with unresolved D. The CDR3 has 15 amino acids. Trimming stripped 0 bases from V and 7 bases from J, with 16 bases between. Germline assignment: CDR1 SGHRS and CDR2 YFSETQ. CDR3 in amino acids: CASSLESPGYSGYTF. CDR3 nucleotides: TGCGCCAGCAGCTTGGAATCCCCAGGATACAGTGGCTACACCTTC.

The chain uses TRBV18 and TRBJ1-5; D is unclear. Trimming stripped 4 bases from V and 5 bases from J, with 12 bases between. From germline, CDR1 is KGHSH and CDR2 LQKENI. This CDR3 spans 14 amino acids. The CDR3 loop is CASSLYSGYQPQHF. CDR3 DNA sequence: TGTGCCAGCTCACTGTACTCGGGGTATCAGCCCCAGCATTTT.

This clone showed up just a few times. V is TRBV27 and J is TRBJ2-7; no clear D. The CDR3 length is 16 residues. V shed 0 bases and J shed 0 bases, with 12 bases lying between them. In germline, CDR1 is MNHEY, CDR2 SMNVEV (reference sequence). CDR3 sequence: CASSLSTGVLSYEQYF. DNA for the CDR3: TGTGCCAGCAGTTTATCGACGGGTGTGCTCTCCTACGAGCAGTACTTC.

V usage is TRBV14 and J usage is TRBJ2-1; 10 nucleotides align to TRBD2. The ends lost 5 bases at V and 3 bases at J; junction bases unmatched: 4. Germline assignment: CDR1 SGHDN and CDR2 FVKESK. CDR3 length: 15 amino acids. CDR3 sequence (DNA): TGTGCCAGCAGCAAAGCGGGGGGGCTCTACAATGAGCAGTTCTTC. Protein: CASSKAGGLYNEQFF.

The chain recombines TRBV2 with TRBJ1-2; TRBD1 aligns across 9 bases. Germline V gene sequence: CDR1 SNHLY, CDR2 FYNNEI. This CDR3 is built from 16 residues. V lost 7 bases and J lost 4; bases outside the gene matches: 13. The CDR3 is CASTPVGTGMGYGYTF. The CDR3 DNA reads as TGTGCCAGCACTCCGGTCGGGACAGGGATGGGCTATGGCTACACCTTC.

This rearrangement joins TRBV13 to TRBJ2-1, with 11 bases aligning to TRBD2. Germline V gives CDR1 PRHDT, CDR2 FYEKMQ (reference sequence). Trimming at V came to 4 bases and at J to 8 bases, leaving 4 bases not matched to a gene. The CDR3 runs 14 residues. The CDR3 region is CASSSGTSGDEQFF. The CDR3 nucleotides read TGTGCCAGCAGCTCCGGGACTAGCGGCGATGAGCAGTTCTTC.

This chain connects TRBV19 to TRBJ1-1; 7 bases align to TRBD1. Germline lookup yields CDR1 LNHDA and CDR2 SQIVND (reference sequence). Trimming removed 10 bases from V and 0 bases from J; junction bases left unmatched: 2. This CDR3 is 12 amino acids long. The chain's CDR3 is CATRGMNTEAFF. The CDR3 nucleotides read TGTGCCACCAGGGGGATGAACACTGAAGCTTTCTTT. Together with reference TRBV19 and TRBJ1-1, the CDR3 gives the full variable domain: DGGITQSPKYLFRKEGQNVTLSCEQNLNHDAMYWYRQDPGQGLRLIYYSQIVNDFQKGDIAEGYSVSREKKESFPLTVTSAQKNPTAFYLCATRGMNTEAFFGQGTRLTVV.

The V gene is TRBV3-1 (or the pseudogene TRBV3-2), the J gene TRBJ1-2; D unresolved. In germline, CDR1 is LGHDT, CDR2 YNNKEL (reference sequence). This CDR3 is 17 amino acids long. V lost 0 bases to trimming and J lost 4 bases, with 18 bases between them. CDR3: CASSQDFLRELLYGYTF. DNA for the CDR3: TGTGCCAGCAGCCAAGACTTTTTGAGGGAGCTCCTCTATGGCTACACCTTC.

V gene TRBV5-4 combines with J gene TRBJ1-2; 10 bases are shared with TRBD1. The germline V gene has CDR1 SGHNT and CDR2 YYREEE (reference sequence). V dropped 4 bases and J dropped 3; count of bases not matched to a gene: 3. This CDR3 is 14 amino acids long. The CDR3 reads CASSPGQGDYGYTF. DNA of the CDR3: TGTGCCAGCAGCCCCGGACAGGGGGACTATGGCTACACCTTC.

The CDR3 DNA reads TGTGCCAGCTCTTCGGACAGTATGTTGGGTGGCTACACCTTC. This encodes CASSSDSMLGGYTF. The chain combines TRBV18 with TRBJ1-2; tentatively, D is TRBD1 (6 bases). This CDR3 has 14 amino acids. CDR1 and CDR2 (germline): KGHSH, LQKENI. Trimming shortened V by 6 bases and J by 7 bases, and 18 bases separated the two germline ends. Complete variable domain (other parts from reference TRBV18 and TRBJ1-2): NAGVMQNPRHLVRRRGQEARLRCSPMKGHSHVYWYRQLPEEGLKFMVYLQKENIIDESGMPKERFSAEFPKEGPSILRIQQVVRGDSAAYFCASSSDSMLGGYTFGSGTRLTVV.

The genes are TRBV14 and TRBJ1-3; TRBD1 is a possible D gene (5 bases). This CDR3 contains 15 residues. The ends were cut back, 5 bases at V and 4 bases at J, with 15 bases in the middle. Germline V gene sequence: CDR1 SGHDN, CDR2 FVKESK. CDR3 loop: CASSSSGYPGNTIYF. The CDR3 bases are TGTGCCAGCAGCTCGTCAGGGTATCCAGGAAACACCATATATTTT.